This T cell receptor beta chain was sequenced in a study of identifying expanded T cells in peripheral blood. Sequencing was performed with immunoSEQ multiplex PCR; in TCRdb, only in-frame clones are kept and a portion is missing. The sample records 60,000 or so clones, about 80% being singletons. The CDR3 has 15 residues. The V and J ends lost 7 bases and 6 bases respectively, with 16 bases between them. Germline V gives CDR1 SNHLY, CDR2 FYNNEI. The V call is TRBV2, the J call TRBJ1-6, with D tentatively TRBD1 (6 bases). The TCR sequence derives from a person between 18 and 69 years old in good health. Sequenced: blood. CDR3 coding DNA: TGTGCCAGCAATGATCAGGGGATTTCTAATTCACCCCTCCACTTT. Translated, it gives CASNDQGISNSPLHF.